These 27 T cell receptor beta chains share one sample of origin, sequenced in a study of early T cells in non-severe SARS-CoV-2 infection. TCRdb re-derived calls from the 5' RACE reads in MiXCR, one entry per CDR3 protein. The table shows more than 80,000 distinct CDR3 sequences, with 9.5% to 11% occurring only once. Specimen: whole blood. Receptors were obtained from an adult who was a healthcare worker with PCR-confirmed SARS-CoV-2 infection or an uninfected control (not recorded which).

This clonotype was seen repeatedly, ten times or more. CDR3 sequence reads: CASSYSFISSTDTQYF. DNA of the CDR3: TGTGCCAGCAGTTACTCGTTCATTTCTAGCACAGATACGCAGTATTTT. This chain uses TRBV6-7 with TRBJ2-3; D not resolved. TRBV6-7 is an ORF, and what it does is uncertain. The CDR3 is 16 amino acids. Trimming took off 0 bases at V and 0 bases at J, with 10 bases between the two ends.

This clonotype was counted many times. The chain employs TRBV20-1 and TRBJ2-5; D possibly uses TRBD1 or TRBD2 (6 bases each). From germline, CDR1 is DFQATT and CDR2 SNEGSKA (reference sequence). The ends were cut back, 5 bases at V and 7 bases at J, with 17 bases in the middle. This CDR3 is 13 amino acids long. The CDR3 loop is CSAPPTGAATQYF. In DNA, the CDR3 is TGCAGTGCTCCTCCCACGGGGGCCGCGACCCAGTACTTC.

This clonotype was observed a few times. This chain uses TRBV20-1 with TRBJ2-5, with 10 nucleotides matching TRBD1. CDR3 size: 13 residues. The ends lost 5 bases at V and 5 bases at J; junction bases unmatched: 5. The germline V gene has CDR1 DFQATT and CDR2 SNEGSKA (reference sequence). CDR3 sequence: CSASTGGLETQYF. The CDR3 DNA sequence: TGCAGTGCTTCGACAGGGGGCTTGGAGACCCAGTACTTC.

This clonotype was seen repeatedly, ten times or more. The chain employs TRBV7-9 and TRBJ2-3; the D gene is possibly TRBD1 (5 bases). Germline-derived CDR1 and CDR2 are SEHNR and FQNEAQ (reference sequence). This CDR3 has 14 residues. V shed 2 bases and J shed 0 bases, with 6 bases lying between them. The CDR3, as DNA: TGTGCCAGCAGCTTACAGGGAAGCACAGATACGCAGTATTTT. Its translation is CASSLQGSTDTQYF.

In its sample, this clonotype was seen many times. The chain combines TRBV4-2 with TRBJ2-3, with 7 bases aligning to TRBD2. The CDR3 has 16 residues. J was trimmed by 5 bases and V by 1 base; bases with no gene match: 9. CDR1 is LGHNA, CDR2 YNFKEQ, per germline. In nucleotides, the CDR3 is TGTGCCAGCAGCCAAGCGGGCGCTAGCGGTTTAGATACGCAGTATTTT. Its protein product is CASSQAGASGLDTQYF.

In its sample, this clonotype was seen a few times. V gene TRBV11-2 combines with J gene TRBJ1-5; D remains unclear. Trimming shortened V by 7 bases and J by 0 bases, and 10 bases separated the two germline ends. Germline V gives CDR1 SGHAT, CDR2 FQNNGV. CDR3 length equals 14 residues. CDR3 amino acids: CASTPWPSNQPQHF. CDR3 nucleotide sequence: TGTGCCAGCACCCCGTGGCCTAGCAATCAGCCCCAGCATTTT.

The CDR3 region is CASSGRDQPQHF. CDR3 bases: TGTGCCAGCAGTGGCAGAGATCAGCCCCAGCATTTT. The chain uses TRBV6-2 or TRBV6-3 and TRBJ1-5, with unresolved D. Trimming took off 5 bases at V and 5 bases at J, with 7 bases between the two ends. CDR1 and CDR2 from the germline V gene are MNHEY and SVGEGT. This CDR3 spans 12 amino acids.

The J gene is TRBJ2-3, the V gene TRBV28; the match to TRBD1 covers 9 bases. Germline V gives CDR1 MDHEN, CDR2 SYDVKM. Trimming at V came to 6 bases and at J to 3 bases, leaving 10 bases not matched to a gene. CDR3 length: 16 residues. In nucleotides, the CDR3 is TGTGCCAGCAGCTCGTACGGGACAGGGATTACAGATACGCAGTATTTT. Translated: CASSSYGTGITDTQYF.

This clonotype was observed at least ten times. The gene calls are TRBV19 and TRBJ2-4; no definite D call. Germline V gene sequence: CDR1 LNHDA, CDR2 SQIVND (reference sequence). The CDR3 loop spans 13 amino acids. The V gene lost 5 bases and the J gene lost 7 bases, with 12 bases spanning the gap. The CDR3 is CASSATSLNIQYF. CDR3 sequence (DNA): TGTGCCAGTAGTGCTACGTCTCTTAACATTCAGTACTTC.

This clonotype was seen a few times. CDR3 bases: TGTGCCAGCAGCCCGGACAGGGTTATGTACAATGAGCAGTTCTTC. It is translated as CASSPDRVMYNEQFF. V is TRBV7-8 and J is TRBJ2-1; 8 positions match TRBD1. Germline assignment: CDR1 SGHVS and CDR2 FQNEAQ. This CDR3 spans 15 amino acids. The ends lost 5 bases at V and 4 bases at J; junction bases unmatched: 7.

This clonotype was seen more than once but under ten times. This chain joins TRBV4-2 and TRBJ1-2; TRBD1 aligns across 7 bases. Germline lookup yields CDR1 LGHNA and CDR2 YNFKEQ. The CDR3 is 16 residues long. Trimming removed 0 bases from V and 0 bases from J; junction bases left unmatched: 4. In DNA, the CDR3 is TGTGCCAGCAGCCAAGAAGGACAGGTAGCTAACTATGGCTACACCTTC. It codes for CASSQEGQVANYGYTF.

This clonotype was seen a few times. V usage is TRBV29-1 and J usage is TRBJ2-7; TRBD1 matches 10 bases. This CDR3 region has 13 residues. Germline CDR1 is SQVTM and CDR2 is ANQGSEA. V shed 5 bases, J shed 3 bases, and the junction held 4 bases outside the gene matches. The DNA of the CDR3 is TGCAGCGTTTCTAGGGACAGGGGCTACGAGCAGTACTTC. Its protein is CSVSRDRGYEQYF.

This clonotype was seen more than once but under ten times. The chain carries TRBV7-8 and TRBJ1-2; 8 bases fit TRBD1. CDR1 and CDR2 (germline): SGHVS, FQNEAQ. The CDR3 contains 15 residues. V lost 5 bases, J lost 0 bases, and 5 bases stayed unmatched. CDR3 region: CASSQGQAANYGYTF. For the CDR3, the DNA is TGTGCCAGCAGCCAGGGACAGGCAGCTAACTATGGCTACACCTTC.

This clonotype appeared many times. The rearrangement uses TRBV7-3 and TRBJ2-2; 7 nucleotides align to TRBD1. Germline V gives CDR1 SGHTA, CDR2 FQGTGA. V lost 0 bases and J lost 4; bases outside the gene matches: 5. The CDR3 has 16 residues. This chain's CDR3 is CASSLTGGSGTGELFF. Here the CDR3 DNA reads TGTGCCAGCAGCTTAACAGGGGGCAGTGGCACCGGGGAGCTGTTTTTT.

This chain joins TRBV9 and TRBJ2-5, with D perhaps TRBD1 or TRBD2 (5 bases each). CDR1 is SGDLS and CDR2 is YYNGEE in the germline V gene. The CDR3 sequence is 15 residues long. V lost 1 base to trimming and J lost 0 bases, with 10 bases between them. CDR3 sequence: CASSVWGGHQETQYF. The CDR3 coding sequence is TGTGCCAGCAGCGTATGGGGCGGGCACCAAGAGACCCAGTACTTC.

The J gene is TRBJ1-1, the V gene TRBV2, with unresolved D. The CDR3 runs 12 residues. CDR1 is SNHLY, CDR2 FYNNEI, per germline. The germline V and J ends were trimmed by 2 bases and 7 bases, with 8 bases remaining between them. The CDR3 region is CASSERPFEAFF. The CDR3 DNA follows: TGTGCCAGCAGTGAACGCCCTTTTGAAGCTTTCTTT.

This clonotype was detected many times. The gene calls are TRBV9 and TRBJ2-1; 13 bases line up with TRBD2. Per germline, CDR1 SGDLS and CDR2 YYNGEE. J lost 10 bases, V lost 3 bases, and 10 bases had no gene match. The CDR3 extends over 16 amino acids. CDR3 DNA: TGTGCCAGCAGCGAGACCGGGACTAGCGGGGCAGGGGAGCAGTTCTTC. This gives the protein CASSETGTSGAGEQFF.

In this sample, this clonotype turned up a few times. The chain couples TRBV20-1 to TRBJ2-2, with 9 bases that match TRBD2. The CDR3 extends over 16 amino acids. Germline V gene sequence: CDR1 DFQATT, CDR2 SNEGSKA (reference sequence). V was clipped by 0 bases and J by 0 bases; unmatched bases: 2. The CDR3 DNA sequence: TGCAGTGCTAGAGATAGCGGGAGCCCGAACACCGGGGAGCTGTTTTTT. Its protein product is CSARDSGSPNTGELFF.

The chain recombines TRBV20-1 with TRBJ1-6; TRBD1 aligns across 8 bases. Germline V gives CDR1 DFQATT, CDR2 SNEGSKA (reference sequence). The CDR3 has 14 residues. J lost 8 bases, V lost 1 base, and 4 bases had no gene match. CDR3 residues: CSARASGGYSPLHF. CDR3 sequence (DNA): TGCAGTGCTAGAGCTTCAGGGGGCTATTCACCCCTCCACTTT.

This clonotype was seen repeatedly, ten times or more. CDR3 in amino acids: CSVEGANGYEQYF. In nucleotides, the CDR3 is TGCAGCGTTGAAGGGGCGAATGGGTACGAGCAGTACTTC. This chain uses TRBV29-1 with TRBJ2-7; no definite D call. V lost 1 base to trimming and J lost 4 bases, with 11 bases between them. Germline V gives CDR1 SQVTM, CDR2 ANQGSEA. This CDR3 has 13 residues.

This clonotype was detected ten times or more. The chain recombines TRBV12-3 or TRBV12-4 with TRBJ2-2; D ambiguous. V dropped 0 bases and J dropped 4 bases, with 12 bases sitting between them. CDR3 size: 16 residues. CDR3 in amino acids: CASSLAAVLGTGELFF. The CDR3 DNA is TGTGCCAGCAGTTTAGCTGCTGTACTGGGCACCGGGGAGCTGTTTTTT.

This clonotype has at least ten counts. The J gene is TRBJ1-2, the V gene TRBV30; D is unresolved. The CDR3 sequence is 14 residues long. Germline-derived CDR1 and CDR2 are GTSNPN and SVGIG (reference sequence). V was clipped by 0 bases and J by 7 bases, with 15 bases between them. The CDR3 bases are TGTGCCTGGAGTGTAAGAGACAACCGCCTTGGCTACACCTTC. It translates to CAWSVRDNRLGYTF.

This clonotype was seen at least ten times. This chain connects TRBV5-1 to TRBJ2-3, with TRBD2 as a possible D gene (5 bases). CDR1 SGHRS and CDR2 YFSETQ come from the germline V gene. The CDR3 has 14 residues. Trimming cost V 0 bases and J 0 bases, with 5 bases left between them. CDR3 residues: CASSLGTSTDTQYF. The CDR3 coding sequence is TGCGCCAGCAGCTTGGGGACTAGCACAGATACGCAGTATTTT.

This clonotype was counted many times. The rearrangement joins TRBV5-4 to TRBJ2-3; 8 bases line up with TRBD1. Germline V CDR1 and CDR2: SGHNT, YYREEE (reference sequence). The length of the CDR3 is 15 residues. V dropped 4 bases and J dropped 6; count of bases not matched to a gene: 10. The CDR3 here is CASSEDRGWSDTQYF. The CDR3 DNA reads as TGTGCCAGCAGCGAAGACAGGGGTTGGTCCGATACGCAGTATTTT.

The CDR3 DNA follows: TGTGCCAGCAGTTCGGCCCGTTCCTACGAGCAGTACTTC. It translates to CASSSARSYEQYF. The V gene is TRBV5-4, the J gene TRBJ2-7; the D is unclear. The CDR3 totals 13 residues. V was shortened by 5 bases and J by 1 base, with 10 bases between the two germline ends. The germline V gene encodes CDR1 SGHNT and CDR2 YYREEE (reference sequence).

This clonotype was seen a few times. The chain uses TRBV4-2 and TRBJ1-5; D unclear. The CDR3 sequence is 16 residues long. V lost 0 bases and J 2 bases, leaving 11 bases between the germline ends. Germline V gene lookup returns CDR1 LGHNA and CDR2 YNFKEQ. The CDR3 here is CASSQDRNSRNQPQHF. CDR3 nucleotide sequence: TGTGCCAGCAGCCAAGATCGCAACAGCCGCAATCAGCCCCAGCATTTT.

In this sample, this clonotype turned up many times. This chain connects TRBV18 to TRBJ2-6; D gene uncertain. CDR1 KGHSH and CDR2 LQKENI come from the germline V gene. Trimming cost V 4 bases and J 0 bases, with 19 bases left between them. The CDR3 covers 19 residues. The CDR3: CASSQQTDMRRSGANVLTF. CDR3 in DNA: TGTGCCAGCTCACAGCAAACGGATATGCGGCGCTCTGGGGCCAACGTCCTGACTTTC. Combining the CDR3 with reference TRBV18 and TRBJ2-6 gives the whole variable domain NAGVMQNPRHLVRRRGQEARLRCSPMKGHSHVYWYRQLPEEGLKFMVYLQKENIIDESGMPKERFSAEFPKEGPSILRIQQVVRGDSAAYFCASSQQTDMRRSGANVLTFGAGSRLTVL.